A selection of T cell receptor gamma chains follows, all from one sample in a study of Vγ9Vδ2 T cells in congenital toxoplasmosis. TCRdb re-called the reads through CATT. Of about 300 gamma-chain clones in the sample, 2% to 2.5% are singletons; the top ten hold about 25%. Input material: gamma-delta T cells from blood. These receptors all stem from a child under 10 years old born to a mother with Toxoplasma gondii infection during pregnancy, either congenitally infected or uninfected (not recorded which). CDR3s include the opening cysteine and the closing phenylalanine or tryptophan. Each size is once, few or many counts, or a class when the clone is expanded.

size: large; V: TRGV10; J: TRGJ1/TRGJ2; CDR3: CAAWDTREKLF; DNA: TGTGCTGCGTGGGATACTAGGGAGAAACTCTTT
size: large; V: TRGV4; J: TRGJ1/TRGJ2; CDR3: CATWANREKLF; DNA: TGTGCCACCTGGGCCAACCGTGAGAAACTCTTT
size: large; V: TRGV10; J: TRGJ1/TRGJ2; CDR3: CAAWPRSGYKKLF; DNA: TGTGCTGCGTGGCCACGATCGGGGTATAAGAAACTCTTT
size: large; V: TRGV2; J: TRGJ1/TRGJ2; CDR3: CATWDGRNIYYKKLF; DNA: TGTGCCACCTGGGACGGCAGGAACATTTATTATAAGAAACTCTTT
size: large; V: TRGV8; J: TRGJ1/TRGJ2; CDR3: CATWDENYYKKLF; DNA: TGTGCCACCTGGGACGAGAATTATTATAAGAAACTCTTT
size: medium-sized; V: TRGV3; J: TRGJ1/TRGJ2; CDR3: CATWDSCSRFYYKKLF; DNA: TGTGCCACCTGGGACAGTTGCAGCCGCTTTTATTATAAGAAACTCTTT